Below, 10 T cell receptor beta chains from the same sample are listed, as sequenced in a study of T-cell memory formation after mild COVID-19. TCRdb called the 5' RACE reads again in MiXCR, with one record for every CDR3 protein. Of 250,000 to 400,000 distinct CDR3 sequences listed, roughly an eighth are singletons. Material for sequencing was PBMCs or a T cell subset sorted from them (not recorded which). The source of these receptors is a man between 18 and 29 years old who had mild COVID-19 (a few samples of this study predate the infection). Cell type and time point are not known.

In its sample, this clonotype was seen a few times. The chain carries TRBV18 and TRBJ1-1; TRBD1 is a possible D gene (6 bases). The germline V and J ends were trimmed by 2 bases and 5 bases, with 12 bases remaining between them. The CDR3 extends over 14 amino acids. CDR1 is KGHSH, CDR2 LQKENI, per germline. The CDR3 protein is CASSPADRLTEAFF. The CDR3 nucleotides read TGTGCCAGCTCACCAGCCGACAGGTTGACTGAAGCTTTCTTT.

This clonotype has only a few counts. CDR3 bases: TGTGCCAGCACTCAGGGGGACAGCATGAACACTGAAGCTTTCTTT. Translation gives CASTQGDSMNTEAFF. This sequence joins TRBV7-9 and TRBJ1-1; 7 positions match TRBD1. This CDR3 is built from 15 residues. Trimming at V came to 7 bases and at J to 0 bases, leaving 8 bases not matched to a gene. Germline V gene data show CDR1 as SEHNR and CDR2 as FQNEAQ (reference sequence). The whole variable domain, remainder taken from reference TRBV7-9 and TRBJ1-1, is DTGVSQNPRHKITKRGQNVTFRCDPISEHNRLYWYRQTLGQGPEFLTYFQNEAQLEKSRLLSDRFSAERPKGSFSTLEIQRTEQGDSAMYLCASTQGDSMNTEAFFGQGTRLTVV.

This clonotype has more than one count but fewer than ten. The chain employs TRBV7-3 and TRBJ2-5; D might be TRBD1 (6 bases). The CDR3 totals 15 residues. In germline, CDR1 is SGHTA, CDR2 FQGTGA. Trimming took 5 bases from V and 7 from J, leaving 20 bases between them. The DNA for the CDR3 is TGTGCCAGCAGCCCAGGGGCAGGGGCCAAGTGGACCCAGTACTTC. As protein: CASSPGAGAKWTQYF.

V is TRBV28 and J is TRBJ1-2, with 8 bases identical to TRBD1. Trimming at V came to 6 bases and at J to 0 bases, leaving 3 bases not matched to a gene. CDR1 and CDR2 (germline): MDHEN, SYDVKM. The CDR3 is made up of 14 amino acids. The CDR3 loop reads CASRATGANYGYTF. CDR3 nucleotide sequence: TGTGCCAGCAGGGCGACAGGGGCTAACTATGGCTACACCTTC.

There are a few counts of this clonotype. The J gene is TRBJ2-3, the V gene TRBV7-2; no clear D. V dropped 5 bases and J dropped 6 bases, with 12 bases sitting between them. The germline V gene has CDR1 SGHTA and CDR2 FQGNSA. The CDR3 has 13 amino acids. CDR3 nucleotide sequence: TGTGCCAGCAGCCGGCCAACCACTGATACGCAGTATTTT. Translating gives CASSRPTTDTQYF.

This clonotype was seen repeatedly, ten times or more. The chain links TRBV5-1 to TRBJ2-7; the D gene is possibly TRBD1 (6 bases). The germline V gene encodes CDR1 SGHRS and CDR2 YFSETQ. Trimming stripped 5 bases from V and 6 bases from J, with 18 bases between. The CDR3 has 14 residues. The CDR3 region has the DNA TGCGCCAGCAGGAAAGGGACAACCCTTGGCGAGCAGTACGTC. This sequence encodes CASRKGTTLGEQYV.

The sample holds a few counts of this clonotype. This chain connects TRBV19 to TRBJ1-1; D perhaps matches TRBD1 (5 bases). The V gene's germline CDR1 is LNHDA and CDR2 SQIVND (reference sequence). The length of the CDR3 is 14 residues. Trimming removed 10 bases from V and 3 bases from J, with 18 bases in between. The DNA for the CDR3 is TGTGCCACCCTCGGGCAGGGCGCGTACACTGAAGCTTTCTTT. Protein product: CATLGQGAYTEAFF.

The chain has TRBV12-3 or TRBV12-4 and TRBJ2-7; tentatively, D is TRBD1 or TRBD2 (5 bases each). The CDR3 spans 15 residues. Trimming pared 6 bases from V and 4 bases from J, leaving 19 bases between. The CDR3 is CASSRRDRRGYEQYF. CDR3 in DNA: TGTGCCAGCAGCCGCCGGGATCGAAGGGGTTACGAGCAGTACTTC.

The V call is TRBV5-1, the J call TRBJ1-2; D is ambiguous. V lost 1 base and J lost 4, with 8 bases in between. The CDR3 sequence is 13 residues long. The germline CDR1 and CDR2 sequences are SGHRS and YFSETQ. In DNA, the CDR3 is TGCGCCAGCAGCTTGTTGGAATCCTATGGCTACACCTTC. This sequence encodes CASSLLESYGYTF.

This clonotype occurred many times. J is TRBJ2-1 and V is TRBV6-2 or TRBV6-3; unclear D gene. V lost 4 bases, J lost 9 bases, and 16 bases lay in between. The CDR3 extends over 14 amino acids. The V gene's germline CDR1 is MNHEY and CDR2 SVGEGT. The CDR3 sequence: CASSSHMGFGEQFF. The CDR3 nucleotides read TGTGCCAGCAGTTCACACATGGGGTTCGGTGAGCAGTTCTTC.